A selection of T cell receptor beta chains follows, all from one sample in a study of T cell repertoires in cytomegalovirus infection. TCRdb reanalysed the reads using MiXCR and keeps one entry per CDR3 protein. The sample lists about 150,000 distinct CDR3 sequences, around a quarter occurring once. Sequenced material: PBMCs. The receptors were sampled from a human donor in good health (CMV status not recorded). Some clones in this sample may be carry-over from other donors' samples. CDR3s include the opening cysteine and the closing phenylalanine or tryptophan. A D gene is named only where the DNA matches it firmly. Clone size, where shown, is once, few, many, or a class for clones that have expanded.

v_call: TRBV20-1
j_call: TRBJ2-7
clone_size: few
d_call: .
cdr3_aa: CSARGQSRGYEQYF
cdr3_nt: TGCAGTGCTAGGGGACAATCCAGAGGCTACGAGCAGTACTTC

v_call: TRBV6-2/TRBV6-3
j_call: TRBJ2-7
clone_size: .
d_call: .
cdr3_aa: CASSEPGTLSYEQYF
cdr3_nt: TGTGCCAGCAGTGAACCCGGGACTCTCTCCTACGAGCAGTACTTC

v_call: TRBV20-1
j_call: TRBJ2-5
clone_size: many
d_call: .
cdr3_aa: CSVIRSQTQYF
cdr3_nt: TGCAGTGTGATCAGGAGTCAGACCCAGTACTTC

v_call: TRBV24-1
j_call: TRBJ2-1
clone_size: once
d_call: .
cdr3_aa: CATSVGGDPYNEQFF
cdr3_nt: TGTGCCACCAGTGTAGGGGGGGACCCCTACAATGAGCAGTTCTTC

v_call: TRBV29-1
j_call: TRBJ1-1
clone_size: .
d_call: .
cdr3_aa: CSVVTETNTEAFF
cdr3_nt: TGCAGCGTTGTCACAGAGACGAACACTGAAGCTTTCTTT

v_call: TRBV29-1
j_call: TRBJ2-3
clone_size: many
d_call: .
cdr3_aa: CSVADTDTQYF
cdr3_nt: TGCAGCGTTGCGGACACAGATACGCAGTATTTT

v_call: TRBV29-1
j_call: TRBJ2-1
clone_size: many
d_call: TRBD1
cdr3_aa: CSVNGQGVDNEQFF
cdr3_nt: TGCAGCGTTAATGGACAGGGGGTCGACAATGAGCAGTTCTTC

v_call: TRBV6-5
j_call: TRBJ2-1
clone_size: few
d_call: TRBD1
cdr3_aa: CASSFSGTGNYNEQFF
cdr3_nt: TGTGCCAGCAGTTTCTCCGGGACAGGGAACTACAATGAGCAGTTCTTC

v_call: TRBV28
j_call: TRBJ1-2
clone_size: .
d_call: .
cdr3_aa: CASSLVGLQDYGYTF
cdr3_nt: TGTGCCAGCAGCCTGGTGGGTTTACAGGATTATGGCTACACCTTC

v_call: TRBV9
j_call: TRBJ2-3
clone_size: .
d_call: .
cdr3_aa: CASSVAVDSTDTQYF
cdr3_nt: TGTGCCAGCAGCGTAGCCGTGGACAGCACAGATACGCAGTATTTT